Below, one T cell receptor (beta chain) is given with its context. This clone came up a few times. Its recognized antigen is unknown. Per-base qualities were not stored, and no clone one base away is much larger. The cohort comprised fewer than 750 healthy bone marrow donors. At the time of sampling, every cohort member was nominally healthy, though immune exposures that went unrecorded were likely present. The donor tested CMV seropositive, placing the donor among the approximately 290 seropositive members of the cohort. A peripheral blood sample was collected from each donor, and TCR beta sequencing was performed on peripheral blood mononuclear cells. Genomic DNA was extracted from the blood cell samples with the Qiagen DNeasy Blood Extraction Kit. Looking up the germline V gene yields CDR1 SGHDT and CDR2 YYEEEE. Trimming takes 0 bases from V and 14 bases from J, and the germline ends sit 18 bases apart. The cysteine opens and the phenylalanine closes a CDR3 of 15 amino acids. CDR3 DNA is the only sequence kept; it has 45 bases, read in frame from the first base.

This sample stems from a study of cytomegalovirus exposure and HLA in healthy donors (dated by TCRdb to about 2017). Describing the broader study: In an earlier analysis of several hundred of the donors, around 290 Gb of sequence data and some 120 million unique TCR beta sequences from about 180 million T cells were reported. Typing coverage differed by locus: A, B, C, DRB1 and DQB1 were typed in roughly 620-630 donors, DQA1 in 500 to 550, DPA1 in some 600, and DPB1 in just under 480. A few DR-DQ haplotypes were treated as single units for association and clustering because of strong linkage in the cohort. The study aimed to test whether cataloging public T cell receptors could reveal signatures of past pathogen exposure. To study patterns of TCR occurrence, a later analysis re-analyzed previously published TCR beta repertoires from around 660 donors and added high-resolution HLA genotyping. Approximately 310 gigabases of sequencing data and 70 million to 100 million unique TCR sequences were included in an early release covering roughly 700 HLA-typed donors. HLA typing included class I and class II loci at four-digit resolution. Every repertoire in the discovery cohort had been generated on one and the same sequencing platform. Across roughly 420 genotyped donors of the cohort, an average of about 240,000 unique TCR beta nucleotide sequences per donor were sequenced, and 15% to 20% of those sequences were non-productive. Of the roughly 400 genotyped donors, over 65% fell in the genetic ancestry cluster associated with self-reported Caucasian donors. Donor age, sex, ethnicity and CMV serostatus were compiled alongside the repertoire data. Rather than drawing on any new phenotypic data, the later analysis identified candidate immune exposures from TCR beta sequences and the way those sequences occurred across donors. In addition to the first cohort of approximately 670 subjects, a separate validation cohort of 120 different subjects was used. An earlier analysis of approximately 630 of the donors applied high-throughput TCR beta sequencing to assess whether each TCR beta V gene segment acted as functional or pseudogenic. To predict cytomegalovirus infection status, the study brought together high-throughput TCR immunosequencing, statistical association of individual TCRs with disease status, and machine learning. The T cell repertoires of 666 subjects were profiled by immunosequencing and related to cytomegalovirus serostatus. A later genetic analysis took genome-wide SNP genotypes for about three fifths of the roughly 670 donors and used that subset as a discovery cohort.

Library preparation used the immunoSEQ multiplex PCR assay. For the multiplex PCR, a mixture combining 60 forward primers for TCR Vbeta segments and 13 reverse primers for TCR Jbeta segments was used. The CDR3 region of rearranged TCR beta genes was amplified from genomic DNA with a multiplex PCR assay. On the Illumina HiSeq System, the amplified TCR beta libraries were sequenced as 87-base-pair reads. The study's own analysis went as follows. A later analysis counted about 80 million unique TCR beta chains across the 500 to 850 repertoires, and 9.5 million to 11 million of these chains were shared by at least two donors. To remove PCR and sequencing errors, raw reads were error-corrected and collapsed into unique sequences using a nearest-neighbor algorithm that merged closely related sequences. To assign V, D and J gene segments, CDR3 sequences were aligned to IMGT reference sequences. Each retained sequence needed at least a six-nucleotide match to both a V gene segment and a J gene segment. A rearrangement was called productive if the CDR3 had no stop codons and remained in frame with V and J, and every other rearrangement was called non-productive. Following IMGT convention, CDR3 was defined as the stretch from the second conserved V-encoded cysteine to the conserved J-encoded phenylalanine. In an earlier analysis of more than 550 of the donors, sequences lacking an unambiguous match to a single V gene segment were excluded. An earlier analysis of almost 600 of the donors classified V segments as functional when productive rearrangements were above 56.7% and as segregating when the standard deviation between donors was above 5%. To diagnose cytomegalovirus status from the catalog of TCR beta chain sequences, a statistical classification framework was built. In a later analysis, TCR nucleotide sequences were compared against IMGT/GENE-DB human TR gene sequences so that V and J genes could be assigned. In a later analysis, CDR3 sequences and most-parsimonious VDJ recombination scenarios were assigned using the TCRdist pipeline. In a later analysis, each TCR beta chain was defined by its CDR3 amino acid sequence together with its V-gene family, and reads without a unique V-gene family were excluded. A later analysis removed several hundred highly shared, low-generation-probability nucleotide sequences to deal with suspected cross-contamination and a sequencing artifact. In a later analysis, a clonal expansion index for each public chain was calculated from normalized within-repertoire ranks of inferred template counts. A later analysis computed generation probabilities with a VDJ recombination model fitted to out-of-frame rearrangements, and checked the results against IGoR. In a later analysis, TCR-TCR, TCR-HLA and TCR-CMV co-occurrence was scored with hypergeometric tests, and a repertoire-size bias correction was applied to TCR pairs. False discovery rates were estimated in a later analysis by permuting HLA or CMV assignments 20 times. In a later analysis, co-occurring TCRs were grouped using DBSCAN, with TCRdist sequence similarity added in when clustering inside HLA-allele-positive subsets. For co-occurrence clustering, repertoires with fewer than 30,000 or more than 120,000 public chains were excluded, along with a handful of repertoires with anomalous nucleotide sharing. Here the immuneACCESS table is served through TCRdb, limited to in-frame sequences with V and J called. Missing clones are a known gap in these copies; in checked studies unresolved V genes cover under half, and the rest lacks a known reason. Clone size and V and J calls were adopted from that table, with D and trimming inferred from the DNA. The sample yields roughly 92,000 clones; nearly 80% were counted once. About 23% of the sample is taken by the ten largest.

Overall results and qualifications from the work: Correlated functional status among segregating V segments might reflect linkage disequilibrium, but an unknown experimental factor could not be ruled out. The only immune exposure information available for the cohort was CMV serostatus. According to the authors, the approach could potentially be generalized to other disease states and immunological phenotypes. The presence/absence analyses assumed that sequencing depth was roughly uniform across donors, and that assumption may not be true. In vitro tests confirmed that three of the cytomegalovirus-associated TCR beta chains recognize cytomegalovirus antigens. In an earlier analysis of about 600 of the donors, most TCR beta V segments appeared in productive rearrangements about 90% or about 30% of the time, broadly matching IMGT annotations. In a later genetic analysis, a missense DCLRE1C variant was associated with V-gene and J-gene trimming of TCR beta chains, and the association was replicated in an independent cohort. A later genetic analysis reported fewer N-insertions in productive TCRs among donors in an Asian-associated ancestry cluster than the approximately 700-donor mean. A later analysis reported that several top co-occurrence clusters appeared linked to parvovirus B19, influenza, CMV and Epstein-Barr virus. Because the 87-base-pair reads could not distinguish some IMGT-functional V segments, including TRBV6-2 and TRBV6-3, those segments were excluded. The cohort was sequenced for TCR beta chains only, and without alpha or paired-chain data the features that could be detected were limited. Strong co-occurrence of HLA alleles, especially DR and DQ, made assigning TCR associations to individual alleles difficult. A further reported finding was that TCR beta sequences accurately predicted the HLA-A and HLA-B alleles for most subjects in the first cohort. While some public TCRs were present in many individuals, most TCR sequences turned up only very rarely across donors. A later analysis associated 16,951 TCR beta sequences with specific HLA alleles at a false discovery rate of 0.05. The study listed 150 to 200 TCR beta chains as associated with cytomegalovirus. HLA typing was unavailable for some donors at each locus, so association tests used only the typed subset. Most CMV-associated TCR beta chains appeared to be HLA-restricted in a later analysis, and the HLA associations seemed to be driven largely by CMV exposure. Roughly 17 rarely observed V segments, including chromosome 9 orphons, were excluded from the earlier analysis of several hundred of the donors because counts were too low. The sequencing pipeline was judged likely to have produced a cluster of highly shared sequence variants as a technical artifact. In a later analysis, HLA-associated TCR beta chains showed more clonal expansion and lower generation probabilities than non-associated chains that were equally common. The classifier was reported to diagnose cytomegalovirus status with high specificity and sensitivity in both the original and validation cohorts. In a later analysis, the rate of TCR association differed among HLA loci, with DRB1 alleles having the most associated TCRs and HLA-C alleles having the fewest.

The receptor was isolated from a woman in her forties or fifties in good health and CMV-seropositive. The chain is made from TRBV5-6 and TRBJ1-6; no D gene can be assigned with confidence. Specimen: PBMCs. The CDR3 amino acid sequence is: CASSLVTGLGSTLHF. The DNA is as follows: TGTGCCAGCAGCTTGGTGACGGGATTGGGGTCCACCCTCCACTTT.